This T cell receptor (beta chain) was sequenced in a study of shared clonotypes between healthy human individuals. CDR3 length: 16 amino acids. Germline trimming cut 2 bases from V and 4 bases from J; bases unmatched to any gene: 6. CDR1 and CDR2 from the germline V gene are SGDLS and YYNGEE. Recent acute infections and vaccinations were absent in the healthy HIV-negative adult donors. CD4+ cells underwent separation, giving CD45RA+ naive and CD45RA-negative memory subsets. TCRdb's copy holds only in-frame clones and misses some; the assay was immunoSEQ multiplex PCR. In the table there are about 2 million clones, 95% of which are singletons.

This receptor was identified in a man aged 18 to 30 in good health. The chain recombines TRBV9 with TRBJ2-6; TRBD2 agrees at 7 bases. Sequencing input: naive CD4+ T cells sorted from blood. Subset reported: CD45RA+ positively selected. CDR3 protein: CASSVRGGLGANVLTF. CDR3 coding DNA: TGTGCCAGCAGCGTCCGGGGAGGGCTCGGGGCCAACGTCCTGACTTTC. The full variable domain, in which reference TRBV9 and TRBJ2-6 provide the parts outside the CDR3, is DSGVTQTPKHLITATGQRVTLRCSPRSGDLSVYWYQQSLDQGLQFLIQYYNGEERAKGNILERFSAQQFPDLHSELNLSSLELGDSALYFCASSVRGGLGANVLTFGAGSRLTVL.